A selection of T cell receptor delta chains follows, all from one sample in a study of gamma-delta chains in newborns, infants, children. TCRdb applied CATT to the reads for clone calling. The top ten clones hold over 5% of a sample with about 5,400 delta-chain clones, around 18% of them seen once. Sequenced sample: blood. The receptors stem from a child who was a newborn, infant or young child, either healthy, febrile or measles-vaccinated (not recorded which). CDR3s include the opening cysteine and the closing phenylalanine or tryptophan. A D gene is named only where the DNA matches it firmly. The size field is filled for only some rows; it gives once, few, many or a size class.

clone_size: NA; j_call: TRDJ1; d_call: NA; v_call: TRDV2; cdr3_nt: TGTGCCTGTGACACCGTTGGGGCCTCGTACACCGATAAACTCATCTTT; cdr3_aa: CACDTVGASYTDKLIF
clone_size: medium-sized; j_call: TRDJ1; d_call: NA; v_call: TRDV1; cdr3_nt: TGTGCTCTTGGGGAACCACGGGCGTACACCGATAAACTCATCTTT; cdr3_aa: CALGEPRAYTDKLIF
clone_size: NA; j_call: TRDJ1; d_call: NA; v_call: TRDV2; cdr3_nt: TGTGCCTGTGACACGGTGGGGATGAGGGCCGATAAACTTATCTTT; cdr3_aa: CACDTVGMRADKLIF
clone_size: medium-sized; j_call: TRDJ1; d_call: TRDD3; v_call: TRDV2; cdr3_nt: TGTGCCTGTGACACCGTTTTCACTGGGGGACTATCCACCGATAAACTCATCTTT; cdr3_aa: CACDTVFTGGLSTDKLIF
clone_size: NA; j_call: TRDJ3; d_call: TRDD3; v_call: TRDV2; cdr3_nt: TGTGCCTGTGACACCGTACTGGGGGATACCTCCAGTTCCTGGGACACCCGACAGATGTTTTTC; cdr3_aa: CACDTVLGDTSSSWDTRQMFF
clone_size: medium-sized; j_call: TRDJ1; d_call: TRDD2; v_call: TRDV1; cdr3_nt: TGTGCTCTTGGGGAACTCCGCTTCCTACGTATGGCCCTGGATAAACTCATCTTT; cdr3_aa: CALGELRFLRMALDKLIF
clone_size: medium-sized; j_call: TRDJ1; d_call: TRDD3; v_call: TRDV1; cdr3_nt: TGTGCTCTTGGGGAACTATCCCTACCATCATTACTGGGGGATACGCGTGTAAAGAAACTCATCTTT; cdr3_aa: CALGELSLPSLLGDTRVKKLIF
clone_size: large; j_call: TRDJ1; d_call: NA; v_call: TRDV2; cdr3_nt: TGTGCCTGTGACTATTATGGGTCTCTGGATAAACTCATCTTT; cdr3_aa: CACDYYGSLDKLIF
clone_size: NA; j_call: TRDJ1; d_call: NA; v_call: TRDV1; cdr3_nt: TGTGCTCTTGGGGGACCTCCCCGGGGGTCGCTCATCTTT; cdr3_aa: CALGGPPRGSLIF
clone_size: few; j_call: TRDJ3; d_call: TRDD3; v_call: TRDV2; cdr3_nt: TGTGCCTGTGACACCGTCCTGGGGGAGTCGATCTCCTGGGACACCCGACAGATGTTTTTC; cdr3_aa: CACDTVLGESISWDTRQMFF
clone_size: few; j_call: TRDJ1; d_call: NA; v_call: TRDV1; cdr3_nt: TGTGCTCTTGGGGAGCTTGGCGTATCGCGCATATCTACCGATAAACTCACCTTT; cdr3_aa: CALGELGVSRISTDKLTF
clone_size: NA; j_call: TRDJ1; d_call: TRDD3; v_call: TRDV2; cdr3_nt: TGTGCCTGTGACTCCTGGGGGATACCCACCGATAAACTCATCTTT; cdr3_aa: CACDSWGIPTDKLIF
clone_size: few; j_call: TRDJ1; d_call: TRDD3; v_call: TRDV2; cdr3_nt: TGTGCCTGTGACACCGTGGGATACGTCGGCACCGATAAACTCATCTTT; cdr3_aa: CACDTVGYVGTDKLIF
clone_size: few; j_call: TRDJ1; d_call: TRDD3; v_call: TRDV1; cdr3_nt: TGTGCTCTTGGGGATCCCTTAACGCTCCGGGTACCGAGGGGGATACGGGGGATGTCCGGTAAACTCATCTTT; cdr3_aa: CALGDPLTLRVPRGIRGMSGKLIF
clone_size: few; j_call: TRDJ3; d_call: NA; v_call: TRDV2; cdr3_nt: TGTGCCTGTGACACCTGGGGGTCGACTAGCTCCTGGGACACCCGACAGATGTTTTTC; cdr3_aa: CACDTWGSTSSWDTRQMFF
clone_size: medium-sized; j_call: TRDJ1; d_call: TRDD3; v_call: TRDV2; cdr3_nt: TGTGCCTGTGACACCGTCCTACGGCAACTGGGGGATACAGCTTCCAATAAACTCATCTTT; cdr3_aa: CACDTVLRQLGDTASNKLIF
clone_size: few; j_call: TRDJ1; d_call: TRDD3; v_call: TRDV1; cdr3_nt: TGTGCTCTTGGGGATTATTTCCCGAACCTGGGGGTATTCAAACTCATCTTT; cdr3_aa: CALGDYFPNLGVFKLIF
clone_size: medium-sized; j_call: TRDJ1; d_call: TRDD3; v_call: TRDV2; cdr3_nt: TGTGCCTGTGACACTCTGGGGGAAGCCGATAAACTCATCTTT; cdr3_aa: CACDTLGEADKLIF
clone_size: NA; j_call: TRDJ1; d_call: TRDD3; v_call: TRDV2; cdr3_nt: TGTGCCCGTGACACCTGGGGGTACACCGATAAACTCATCTTT; cdr3_aa: CARDTWGYTDKLIF
clone_size: medium-sized; j_call: TRDJ1; d_call: TRDD3; v_call: TRDV2; cdr3_nt: TGTGCCTGTGACCGCTTAACGTTCCCTCTGGGGGCCCCTTCTAAACTCATCTTT; cdr3_aa: CACDRLTFPLGAPSKLIF
clone_size: NA; j_call: TRDJ3; d_call: TRDD3; v_call: TRDV2; cdr3_nt: TGTGCCTGTGATCATGGCTGGGGATACACCCAAAACTCCTGGGACACCCGACAGATGTTTTTC; cdr3_aa: CACDHGWGYTQNSWDTRQMFF
clone_size: NA; j_call: TRDJ1; d_call: TRDD3; v_call: TRDV1; cdr3_nt: TGTGCTCTGGATACTGGGGGATACGCAGGGACCGATAAACTCATCTTT; cdr3_aa: CALDTGGYAGTDKLIF
clone_size: medium-sized; j_call: TRDJ1; d_call: TRDD3; v_call: TRDV2; cdr3_nt: TGTGCCTGTGACAAACTGGGGGATACGGTCACCGATAAACTCATCTTT; cdr3_aa: CACDKLGDTVTDKLIF
clone_size: NA; j_call: TRDJ3; d_call: TRDD3; v_call: TRDV2; cdr3_nt: TGTGCCTGTGACACCGTACTGGGGGATAACCCCTGGGACACCCGACAGATGTTTTTC; cdr3_aa: CACDTVLGDNPWDTRQMFF
clone_size: medium-sized; j_call: TRDJ3; d_call: TRDD3; v_call: TRDV2; cdr3_nt: TGTGCCTGTGACACTTTTACTGGGGGACCCTTCTCCTGGGACACCCGACAGATGTTTTTC; cdr3_aa: CACDTFTGGPFSWDTRQMFF
clone_size: medium-sized; j_call: TRDJ2; d_call: TRDD3; v_call: TRDV2; cdr3_nt: TGTGCCTGTGACACTTTACTGGGGGGCCCGACAGCACAACTCTTCTTT; cdr3_aa: CACDTLLGGPTAQLFF
clone_size: few; j_call: TRDJ1; d_call: NA; v_call: TRDV1; cdr3_nt: TGTGCTCTTGGACTCCCGCTATGGGTGGGTCCTACAGGATTGAATAAACTCATCTTT; cdr3_aa: CALGLPLWVGPTGLNKLIF
clone_size: medium-sized; j_call: TRDJ1; d_call: TRDD3; v_call: TRDV2; cdr3_nt: TGTGCCTGTGACACAGTTACTACTGGGGATAAGTACACCGATAAACTCATCTTT; cdr3_aa: CACDTVTTGDKYTDKLIF
clone_size: NA; j_call: TRDJ3; d_call: TRDD3; v_call: TRDV2; cdr3_nt: TGTGCCTGTGACCAGGTACTGGGGGAAATCTCCCGGGACACCCGACAGATGTTTTTC; cdr3_aa: CACDQVLGEISRDTRQMFF
clone_size: NA; j_call: TRDJ3; d_call: TRDD3; v_call: TRDV2; cdr3_nt: TGTGCCTGTGACACCATTGAAGGGGGATACGCGAGCTCCTGGGACACCCGACAGATGTTTTTC; cdr3_aa: CACDTIEGGYASSWDTRQMFF
clone_size: few; j_call: TRDJ1; d_call: TRDD3; v_call: TRDV1; cdr3_nt: TGTGCTCTTGGGGAACAAGGTTTCTACGTAAAAAACGGACTGGGGGACCACACCGATAAACTCATCTTT; cdr3_aa: CALGEQGFYVKNGLGDHTDKLIF
clone_size: few; j_call: TRDJ1; d_call: NA; v_call: TRDV1; cdr3_nt: TGTGCTCTTGGGGAATCACCTAGGGGATTCCGCTCCCGGGGTTTGTCCGATAAACTCATCTTT; cdr3_aa: CALGESPRGFRSRGLSDKLIF
clone_size: few; j_call: TRDJ1; d_call: TRDD3; v_call: TRDV1; cdr3_nt: TGTGCTCTTGGGGAACTAGTTTTTCTGAACCCCTTACTGGGGGACCCCAGGTACACCGATAAACTCATCTTT; cdr3_aa: CALGELVFLNPLLGDPRYTDKLIF
clone_size: NA; j_call: TRDJ3; d_call: TRDD3; v_call: TRDV2; cdr3_nt: TGCGCCTGTGACACAGTCGGTGGGGGAAGCTCCTGGGACACCCGACAGATGTTTTTC; cdr3_aa: CACDTVGGGSSWDTRQMFF
clone_size: NA; j_call: TRDJ4; d_call: TRDD3; v_call: TRDV2; cdr3_nt: TGTGCCTGTGACCCTCTTACTGGGGGATACGAGGCCAGACCCCTGATCTTT; cdr3_aa: CACDPLTGGYEARPLIF
clone_size: medium-sized; j_call: TRDJ1; d_call: NA; v_call: TRDV2; cdr3_nt: TGTGCCTGTGACACCAGTGGGGGTAAACTCATCTTT; cdr3_aa: CACDTSGGKLIF
clone_size: medium-sized; j_call: TRDJ1; d_call: NA; v_call: TRDV2; cdr3_nt: TGTGCCTGTGACCCCCTTGGGGAGGAATACACCGATAAACTCATCTTT; cdr3_aa: CACDPLGEEYTDKLIF
clone_size: NA; j_call: TRDJ1; d_call: TRDD3; v_call: TRDV2; cdr3_nt: TGTGCATGTGACACCGTTCGCCCTGGGGGATGCCCCCCCGATAAACTCATCTTT; cdr3_aa: CACDTVRPGGCPPDKLIF
clone_size: few; j_call: TRDJ3; d_call: TRDD3; v_call: TRDV2; cdr3_nt: TGTGCCTGTGACACCTTACTGGGGGATACCACCTGGGACACCCGACAGATGTTTTTC; cdr3_aa: CACDTLLGDTTWDTRQMFF
clone_size: NA; j_call: TRDJ1; d_call: TRDD3; v_call: TRDV2; cdr3_nt: TGTGCCTGTGACACCATAGGTACTGGGGGATATTCATCCACCGATAAACTCATCTTT; cdr3_aa: CACDTIGTGGYSSTDKLIF
clone_size: medium-sized; j_call: TRDJ1; d_call: NA; v_call: TRDV2; cdr3_nt: TGTGCCTGTGACCCAGCGTGGGGGGCCCGGTACACCGATAAACTCATCTTT; cdr3_aa: CACDPAWGARYTDKLIF
clone_size: few; j_call: TRDJ3; d_call: TRDD3; v_call: TRDV2; cdr3_nt: TGTGCCTGTGACACTGTACTGGGGGAGTACTCCTGGGACACCCGACAGATGTTTTTC; cdr3_aa: CACDTVLGEYSWDTRQMFF
clone_size: medium-sized; j_call: TRDJ1; d_call: NA; v_call: TRDV2; cdr3_nt: TGTGCCTGTGACCCAATTACCAAGTCCACCGATAAACTCATCTTT; cdr3_aa: CACDPITKSTDKLIF
clone_size: medium-sized; j_call: TRDJ3; d_call: TRDD3; v_call: TRDV2; cdr3_nt: TGTGCCTGTGACTCAGTACTGGGGGATACGTCCTGGGACACCCGACAGATGTTTTTC; cdr3_aa: CACDSVLGDTSWDTRQMFF
clone_size: medium-sized; j_call: TRDJ1; d_call: TRDD3; v_call: TRDV2; cdr3_nt: TGTGCCTGTGAGCCCGTACTGGGGGATACGCCCTCCCCAGACACCGATAAACTCATCTTT; cdr3_aa: CACEPVLGDTPSPDTDKLIF